This T cell receptor (beta chain) was recovered during a study of radiation and T cells in renal cell carcinoma. Study background: Nephrectomy followed 15 Gy stereotactic body radiation by 4 weeks.

Study-level findings and limits: No pretreatment tumor biopsies were available for baseline clonotypes.

This CDR3 region has 17 residues. Germline CDR1 and CDR2: KGHSH and LQKENI. J lost 0 bases, V lost 3 bases, and 6 bases had no gene match. This sample's time point: baseline pretreatment blood. Treatment specified: 15 Gy SBRT to primary tumor, nephrectomy 4 weeks later. Blood was sampled at baseline, 2 weeks and 4 weeks after SBRT. A note on this clone: The antigen remains undetermined.

Sequenced by immunoSEQ multiplex PCR; TCRdb stores in-frame clones only, minus some. The data show 130,000 to 150,000 clones, about nine tenths seen once. This sequence originates from a woman aged 70-85 years with renal cell carcinoma. This chain joins TRBV18 and TRBJ1-5, with 9 bases fitting TRBD1. This specimen was blood, taken from a patient whose treatment included radiotherapy and nephrectomy. DNA of the CDR3: TGTGCCAGCTCACCGGGACAGGGTTTGGGTAGCAATCAGCCCCAGCATTTT. Amino acids: CASSPGQGLGSNQPQHF.